Shown below are 16 T cell receptor beta chains from a single sample sequenced in a study of blood T cell repertoires in COVID-19. Sequencing used immunoSEQ multiplex PCR; TCRdb keeps in-frame clones, though not all of them. Counted here are about 40,000 clones, 75% to 90% occurring once; the ten biggest clones make up about 9.1%. Material for sequencing was peripheral blood. The receptors shown here come from a woman of 80 years or more with active COVID-19.

The chain joins TRBV5-1 to TRBJ2-3, with a tentative D call TRBD1 (6 bases). The germline gives CDR1 SGHRS, CDR2 YFSETQ. V shed 0 bases and J shed 6 bases, with 17 bases lying between them. The CDR3 extends over 16 amino acids. CDR3 bases: TGCGCCAGCAGCTTGGGTCCGGCCCGAGGGGGTGATACGCAGTATTTT. It yields the protein CASSLGPARGGDTQYF.

J is TRBJ1-2 and V is TRBV5-4; no clear D gene. CDR3 length: 15 amino acids. The V end lost 3 bases, the J end lost 4 bases, and 16 bases lay between the germline ends. The germline V gene encodes CDR1 SGHNT and CDR2 YYREEE (reference sequence). In nucleotides, the CDR3 is TGTGCCAGCAGCTCCGCCCGGGGTTCCGGCTATGGCTACACCTTC. Protein sequence: CASSSARGSGYGYTF.

The rearrangement links TRBV5-1 to TRBJ2-5; 13 nucleotides align to TRBD2. The V gene's germline CDR1 is SGHRS and CDR2 YFSETQ. The CDR3 totals 18 residues. With V trimmed by 0 bases and J by 7 bases, 12 bases remained unmatched. The CDR3 region has the DNA TGCGCCAGCAGCTTGGGACTAGCGGGGGGCCAGCAGGACTTGACCCAGTACTTC. Its protein is CASSLGLAGGQQDLTQYF.

The rearrangement links TRBV10-2 to TRBJ2-6; possible D gene TRBD2, 6 bases. V lost 6 bases to trimming and J lost 0 bases, with 9 bases between them. There are 15 residues in the CDR3. Germline CDR1 and CDR2: WSHSY and SAAADI. This CDR3 reads CASRGGDSGANVLTF. In DNA form, the CDR3 reads TGCGCCAGCAGGGGGGGAGACTCTGGGGCCAACGTCCTGACTTTC.

The chain carries TRBV4-1 and TRBJ1-6; 7 bases map to TRBD1. CDR3 length: 17 amino acids. CDR1 MGHRA and CDR2 YSYEKL come from the germline V gene. J was trimmed by 7 bases and V by 1 base; bases with no gene match: 10. CDR3 amino acids: CASSQAPPGTENSPLHF. The CDR3 region has the DNA TGCGCCAGCAGCCAAGCCCCACCAGGGACAGAAAATTCACCCCTCCACTTT.

This clone was counted a few times. The chain carries TRBV9 and TRBJ1-2; no clear D. Germline loops: CDR1 SGDLS, CDR2 YYNGEE. CDR3 size: 13 residues. With 2 bases removed from V and 8 bases from J, the gap between germline ends came to 13 bases. The CDR3 spells CASSVSDRSGYTF. The CDR3 nucleotides are TGTGCCAGCAGCGTTAGCGATAGGTCGGGCTACACCTTC.

The chain recombines TRBV7-3 with TRBJ1-1, with 7 bases lining up with TRBD1. V shed 5 bases and J 0 bases; nucleotides not matched to a gene: 6. CDR1 is SGHTA, CDR2 FQGTGA, per germline. This CDR3 is built from 15 residues. The chain's CDR3 is CASSAAGGMNTEAFF. DNA of the CDR3: TGTGCCAGCAGCGCAGCAGGGGGAATGAACACTGAAGCTTTCTTT.

The chain employs TRBV19 and TRBJ1-6; 7 bases are a match to TRBD1. CDR3 length: 14 amino acids. Trimming took 4 bases from V and 6 from J; bases not matched to a gene: 3. Germline loops: CDR1 LNHDA, CDR2 SQIVND (reference sequence). The CDR3 spells CASSKGQTNSPLHF. The CDR3, as DNA: TGTGCCAGTAGTAAGGGACAGACTAATTCACCCCTCCACTTT.

V and J are TRBV7-2 and TRBJ2-2; 8 bases align to TRBD2. Unmatched junction bases numbered 9, after V lost 8 bases and J lost 4 bases. The CDR3 is made up of 15 amino acids. Germline assignment: CDR1 SGHTA and CDR2 FQGNSA. The CDR3 reads CASGPGGAVTGELFF. CDR3 nucleotides: TGTGCCAGCGGCCCGGGGGGGGCGGTCACCGGGGAGCTGTTTTTT.

The chain uses TRBV27 and TRBJ1-4; D remains unclear. Germline V CDR1 and CDR2: MNHEY, SMNVEV (reference sequence). Trimming left V 6 bases short and J 7 bases short, with 6 bases between. CDR3 length: 11 residues. The CDR3: CASSRGEKLFF. The CDR3 region has the DNA TGTGCCAGCAGCCGAGGTGAAAAACTGTTTTTT.

The rearrangement links TRBV18 to TRBJ2-7; D possibly corresponds to TRBD1 (6 bases). The germline V gene has CDR1 KGHSH and CDR2 LQKENI. The length of the CDR3 is 17 residues. Trimming took off 5 bases at V and 2 bases at J, with 22 bases between the two ends. Here the CDR3 reads CASSSTMTGETPYEQYF. The CDR3 DNA is TGTGCCAGCTCATCCACCATGACAGGAGAGACCCCCTACGAGCAGTACTTC.

This clone has only one observation. The CDR3 spells CAWTSRLENTIYF. The CDR3 DNA reads as TGTGCCTGGACCTCGAGACTTGAAAACACCATATATTTT. This chain links TRBV30 with TRBJ1-3; D uncertain. V was shortened by 4 bases and J by 6 bases, with 13 bases between the two germline ends. The germline gives CDR1 GTSNPN, CDR2 SVGIG (reference sequence). The CDR3 covers 13 residues.

The J gene is TRBJ2-3, the V gene TRBV5-1; D gene ambiguous. Germline V gene data show CDR1 as SGHRS and CDR2 as YFSETQ. V lost 0 bases to trimming and J lost 0 bases, with 5 bases between them. The CDR3 loop spans 14 amino acids. CDR3 protein: CASSLGTSTDTQYF. For the CDR3, the DNA is TGCGCCAGCAGCTTGGGTACTAGCACAGATACGCAGTATTTT. Drawing the rest from reference TRBV5-1 and TRBJ2-3, the complete variable domain is KAGVTQTPRYLIKTRGQQVTLSCSPISGHRSVSWYQQTPGQGLQFLFEYFSETQRNKGNFPGRFSGRQFSNSRSEMNVSTLELGDSALYLCASSLGTSTDTQYFGPGTRLTVL.

The gene calls are TRBV5-1 and TRBJ2-3, with 10 bases that match TRBD1. Germline-derived CDR1 and CDR2 are SGHRS and YFSETQ. The CDR3 is made up of 16 amino acids. The junction had 6 bases not matched to a gene; V was cut back by 0 bases and J by 5 bases. The CDR3 loop reads CASSLAGTGVQDTQYF. CDR3 nucleotide sequence: TGCGCCAGCAGCTTGGCCGGGACAGGGGTCCAAGATACGCAGTATTTT.

The rearrangement joins TRBV27 to TRBJ1-1; 10 nucleotides match TRBD1. J was trimmed by 1 base and V by 7 bases; bases with no gene match: 9. The CDR3 loop spans 16 amino acids. The germline V gene has CDR1 MNHEY and CDR2 SMNVEV (reference sequence). CDR3 loop: CASTRAGQGGNTEAFF. CDR3 bases: TGTGCCAGCACCCGCGCTGGACAGGGGGGGAACACTGAAGCTTTCTTT.

A single count supports this clone. The chain uses TRBV24-1 and TRBJ1-5; 9 nucleotides match TRBD1. Per germline, CDR1 KGHDR and CDR2 SFDVKD. V lost 5 bases, J lost 5 bases, and 18 bases stayed unmatched. The CDR3 has 19 amino acids. CDR3 coding DNA: TGTGCCACCAGTGCCCCTGGAGGCGGACAGGGGTTAAGGGATCAGCCCCAGCATTTT. Translated: CATSAPGGGQGLRDQPQHF.